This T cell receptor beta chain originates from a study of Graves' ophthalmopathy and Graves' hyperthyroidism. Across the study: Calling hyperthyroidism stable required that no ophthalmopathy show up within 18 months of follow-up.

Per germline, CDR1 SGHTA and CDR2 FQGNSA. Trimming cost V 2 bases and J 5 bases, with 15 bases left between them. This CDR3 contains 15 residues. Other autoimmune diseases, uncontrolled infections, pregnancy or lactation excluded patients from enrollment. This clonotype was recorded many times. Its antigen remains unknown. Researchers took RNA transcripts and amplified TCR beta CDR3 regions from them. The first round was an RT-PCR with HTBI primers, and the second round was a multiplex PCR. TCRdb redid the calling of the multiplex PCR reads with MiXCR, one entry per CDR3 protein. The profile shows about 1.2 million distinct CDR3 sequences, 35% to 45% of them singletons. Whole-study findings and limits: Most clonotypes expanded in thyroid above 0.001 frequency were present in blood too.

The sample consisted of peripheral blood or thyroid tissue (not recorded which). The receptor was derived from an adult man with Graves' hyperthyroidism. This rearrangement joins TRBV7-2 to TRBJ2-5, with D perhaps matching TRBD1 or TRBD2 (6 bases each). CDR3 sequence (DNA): TGTGCCAGCAGCTTAACGTACGGGGGCTATGAGACCCAGTACTTC. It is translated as CASSLTYGGYETQYF.